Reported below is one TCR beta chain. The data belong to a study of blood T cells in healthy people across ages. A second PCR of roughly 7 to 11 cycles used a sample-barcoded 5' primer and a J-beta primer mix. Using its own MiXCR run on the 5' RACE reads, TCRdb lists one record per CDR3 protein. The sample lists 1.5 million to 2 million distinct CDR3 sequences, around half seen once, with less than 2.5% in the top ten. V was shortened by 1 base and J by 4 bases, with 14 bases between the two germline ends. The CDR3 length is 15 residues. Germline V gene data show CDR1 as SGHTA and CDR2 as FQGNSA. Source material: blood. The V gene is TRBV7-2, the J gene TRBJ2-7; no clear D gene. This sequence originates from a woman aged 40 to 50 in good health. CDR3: CASSLGYNTRYEQYF. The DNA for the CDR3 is TGTGCCAGCAGCTTAGGCTACAACACCCGATACGAGCAGTACTTC.